This TCR beta chain was documented in a study of early T cells in non-severe SARS-CoV-2 infection. The CDR3 is made up of 13 amino acids. Germline lookup yields CDR1 MNHEY and CDR2 SVGEGT. The V gene lost 1 base and the J gene lost 5 bases, with 5 bases spanning the gap. Using its own MiXCR run on the 5' RACE reads, TCRdb lists one record per CDR3 protein. The table lists around 78,000 distinct CDR3 sequences, over 9.5% of them singletons. Sequenced here: whole blood, sampled at baseline. The source is an adult who was a healthcare worker with PCR-confirmed SARS-CoV-2 infection or an uninfected control (not recorded which). J is TRBJ2-2 and V is TRBV6-2 or TRBV6-3; D is perhaps TRBD1 or TRBD2 (5 bases each). CDR3 sequence reads: CASSYWGTGELFF. CDR3 bases: TGTGCCAGCAGTTACTGGGGGACCGGGGAGCTGTTTTTT.